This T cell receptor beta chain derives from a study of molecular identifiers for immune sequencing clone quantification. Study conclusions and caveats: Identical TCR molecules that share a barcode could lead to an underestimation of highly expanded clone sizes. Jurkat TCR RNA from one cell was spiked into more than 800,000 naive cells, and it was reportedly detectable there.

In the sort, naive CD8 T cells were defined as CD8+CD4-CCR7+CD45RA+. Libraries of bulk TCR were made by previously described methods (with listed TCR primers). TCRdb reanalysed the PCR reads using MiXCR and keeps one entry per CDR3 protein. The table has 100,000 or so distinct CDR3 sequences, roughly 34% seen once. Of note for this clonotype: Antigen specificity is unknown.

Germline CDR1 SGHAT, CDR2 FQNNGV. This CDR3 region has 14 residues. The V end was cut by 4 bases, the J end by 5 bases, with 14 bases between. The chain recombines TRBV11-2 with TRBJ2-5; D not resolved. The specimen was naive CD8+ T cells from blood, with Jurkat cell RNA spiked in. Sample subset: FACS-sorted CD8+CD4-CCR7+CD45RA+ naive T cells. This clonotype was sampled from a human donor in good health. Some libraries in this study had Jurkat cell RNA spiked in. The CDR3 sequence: CASSSARDTETQYF. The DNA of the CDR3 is TGTGCCAGCAGCTCAGCCAGAGACACGGAGACCCAGTACTTC.